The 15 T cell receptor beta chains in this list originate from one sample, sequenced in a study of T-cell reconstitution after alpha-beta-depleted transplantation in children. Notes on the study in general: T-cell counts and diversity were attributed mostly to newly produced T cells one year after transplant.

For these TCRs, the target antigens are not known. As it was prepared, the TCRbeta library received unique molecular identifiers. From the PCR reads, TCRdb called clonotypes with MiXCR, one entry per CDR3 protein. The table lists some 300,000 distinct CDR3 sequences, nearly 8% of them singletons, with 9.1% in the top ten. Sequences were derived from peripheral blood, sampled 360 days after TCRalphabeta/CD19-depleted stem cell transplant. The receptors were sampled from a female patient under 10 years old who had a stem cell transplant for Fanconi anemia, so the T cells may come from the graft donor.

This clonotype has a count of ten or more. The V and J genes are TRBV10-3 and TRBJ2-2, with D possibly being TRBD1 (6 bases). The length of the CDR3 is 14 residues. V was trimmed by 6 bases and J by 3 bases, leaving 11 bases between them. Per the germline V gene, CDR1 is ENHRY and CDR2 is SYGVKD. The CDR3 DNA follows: TGTGCCATCAGCTATACAGGGTACACCGGGGAGCTGTTTTTT. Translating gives CAISYTGYTGELFF.

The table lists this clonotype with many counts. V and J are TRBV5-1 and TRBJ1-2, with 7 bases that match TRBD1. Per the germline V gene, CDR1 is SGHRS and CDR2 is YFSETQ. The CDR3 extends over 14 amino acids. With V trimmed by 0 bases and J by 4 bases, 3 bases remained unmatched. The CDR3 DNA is TGCGCCAGCAGCTTGGAGACAGGGCCCTATGGCTACACCTTC. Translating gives CASSLETGPYGYTF.

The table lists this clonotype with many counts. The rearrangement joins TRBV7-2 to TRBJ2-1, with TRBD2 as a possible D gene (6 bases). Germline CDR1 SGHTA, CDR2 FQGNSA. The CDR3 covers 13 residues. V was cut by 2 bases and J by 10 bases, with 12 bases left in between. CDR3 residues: CASSLTPGLEQFF. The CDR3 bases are TGTGCCAGCAGCTTAACTCCCGGACTAGAGCAGTTCTTC.

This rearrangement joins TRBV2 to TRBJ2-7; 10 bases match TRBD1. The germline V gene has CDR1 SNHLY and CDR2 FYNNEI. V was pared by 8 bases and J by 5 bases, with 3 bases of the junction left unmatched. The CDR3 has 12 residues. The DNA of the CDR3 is TGTGCCAGCCGGGACAGGGGAAACGAGCAGTACTTC. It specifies CASRDRGNEQYF.

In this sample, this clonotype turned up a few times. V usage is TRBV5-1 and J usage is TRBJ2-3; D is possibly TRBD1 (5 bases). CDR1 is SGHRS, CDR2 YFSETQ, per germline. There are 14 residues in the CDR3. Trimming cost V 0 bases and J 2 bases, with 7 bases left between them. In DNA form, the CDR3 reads TGCGCCAGCAGCTTGGACAGGTACACAGATACGCAGTATTTT. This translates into CASSLDRYTDTQYF.

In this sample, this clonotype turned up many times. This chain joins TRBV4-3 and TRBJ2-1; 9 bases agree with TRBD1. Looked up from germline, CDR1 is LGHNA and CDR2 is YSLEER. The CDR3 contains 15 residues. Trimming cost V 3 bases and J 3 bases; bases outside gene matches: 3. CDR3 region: CASSQRQGVYNEQFF. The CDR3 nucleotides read TGCGCCAGCAGCCAGAGACAGGGGGTCTACAATGAGCAGTTCTTC.

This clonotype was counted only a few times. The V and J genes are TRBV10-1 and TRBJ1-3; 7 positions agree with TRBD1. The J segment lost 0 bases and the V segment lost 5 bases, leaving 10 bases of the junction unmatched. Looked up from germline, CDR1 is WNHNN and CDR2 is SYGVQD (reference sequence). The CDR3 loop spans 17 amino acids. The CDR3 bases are TGCGCCAGCAGTCAGGGGGGACTCTCAAGCTCTGGAAACACCATATATTTT. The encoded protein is CASSQGGLSSSGNTIYF.

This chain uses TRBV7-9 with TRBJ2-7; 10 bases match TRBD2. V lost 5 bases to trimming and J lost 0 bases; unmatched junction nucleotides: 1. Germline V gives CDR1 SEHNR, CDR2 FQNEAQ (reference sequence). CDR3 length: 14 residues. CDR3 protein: CASSPSGSSYEQYV. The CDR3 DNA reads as TGTGCCAGCAGCCCTAGCGGGAGCTCCTACGAGCAGTACGTC.

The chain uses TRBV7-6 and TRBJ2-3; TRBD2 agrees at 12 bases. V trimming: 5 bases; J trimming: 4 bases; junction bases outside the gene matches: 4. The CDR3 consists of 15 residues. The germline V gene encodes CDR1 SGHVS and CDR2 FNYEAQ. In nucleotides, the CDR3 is TGTGCCAGCAGCGCTAGCGGGGGGGCCCCAGATACGCAGTATTTT. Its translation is CASSASGGAPDTQYF.

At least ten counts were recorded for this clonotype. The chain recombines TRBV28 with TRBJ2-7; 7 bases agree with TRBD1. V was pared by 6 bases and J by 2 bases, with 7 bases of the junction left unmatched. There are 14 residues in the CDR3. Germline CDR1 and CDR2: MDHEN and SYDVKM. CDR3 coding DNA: TGTGCCAGCAGAGTGACAGGGACGGCCTACGAGCAGTACTTC. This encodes CASRVTGTAYEQYF.

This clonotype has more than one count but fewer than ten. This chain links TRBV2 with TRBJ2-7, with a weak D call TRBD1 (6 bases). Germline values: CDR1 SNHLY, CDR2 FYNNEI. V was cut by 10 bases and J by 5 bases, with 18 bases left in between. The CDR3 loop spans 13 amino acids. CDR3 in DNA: TGTGCCACCGAAGACAGGAGCCCCCACGAGCAGTACTTC. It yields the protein CATEDRSPHEQYF.

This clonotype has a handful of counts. The CDR3 region is CASSLYSSGRRTKTQYF. CDR3 sequence (DNA): TGTGCCAGCAGTTTATATTCTAGCGGGAGAAGGACAAAGACCCAGTACTTC. This sequence joins TRBV27 and TRBJ2-5; 10 positions match TRBD2. V lost 1 base and J lost 6; bases outside the gene matches: 11. The CDR3 runs to 17 residues. The germline V gene encodes CDR1 MNHEY and CDR2 SMNVEV (reference sequence).

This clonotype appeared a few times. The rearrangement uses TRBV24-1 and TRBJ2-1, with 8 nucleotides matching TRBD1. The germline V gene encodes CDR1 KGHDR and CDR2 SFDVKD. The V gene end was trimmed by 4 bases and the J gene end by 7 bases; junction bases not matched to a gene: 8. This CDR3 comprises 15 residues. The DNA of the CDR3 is TGTGCCACCAGTGACTCGACAGGGGCAGGGAATGAGCAGTTCTTC. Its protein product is CATSDSTGAGNEQFF.

The CDR3 nucleotides read TGTGCCAGCAGCTTAGATCTGGGACAGTTTAACACTGAAGCTTTCTTT. Translation gives CASSLDLGQFNTEAFF. The rearrangement uses TRBV11-2 and TRBJ1-1; the match to TRBD1 covers 7 bases. Germline values: CDR1 SGHAT, CDR2 FQNNGV. J lost 2 bases, V lost 0 bases, and 6 bases had no gene match. There are 16 residues in the CDR3. The full variable domain, in which reference TRBV11-2 and TRBJ1-1 provide the parts outside the CDR3, is EAGVAQSPRYKIIEKRQSVAFWCNPISGHATLYWYQQILGQGPKLLIQFQNNGVVDDSQLPKDRFSAERLKGVDSTLKIQPAKLEDSAVYLCASSLDLGQFNTEAFFGQGTRLTVV.

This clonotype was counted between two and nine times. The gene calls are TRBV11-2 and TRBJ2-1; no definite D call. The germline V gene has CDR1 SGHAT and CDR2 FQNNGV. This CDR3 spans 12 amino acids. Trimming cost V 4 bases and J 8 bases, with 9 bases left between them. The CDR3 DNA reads TGTGCCAGCAGCTGGGATACCGATGAGCAGTTCTTC. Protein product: CASSWDTDEQFF.